The 10 T cell receptor beta chains below come from one sample, sequenced in a study of blood T cell repertoires in COVID-19. Profiled with immunoSEQ multiplex PCR; TCRdb holds only in-frame clones, not every one. The sample carries 90,000 to 120,000 clones, 69% recorded once. Source material: peripheral blood. The origin of the receptors is an elderly man with acute or convalescent COVID-19.

The chain employs TRBV6-6 and TRBJ2-7, with 8 nucleotides matching TRBD2. V gave up 2 bases and J gave up 6 bases; unmatched junction bases: 3. This CDR3 contains 13 residues. Germline V CDR1 and CDR2: MNHNY, SVGAGI (reference sequence). The DNA for the CDR3 is TGTGCCAGCAGTTACAGCCTAGCGGGCGAGCAGTACTTC. It is translated as CASSYSLAGEQYF.

V usage is TRBV20-1 and J usage is TRBJ2-1, with TRBD2 matching 7 bases. There are 10 residues in the CDR3. J lost 15 bases, V lost 5 bases, and 7 bases had no gene match. Germline CDR1 reads DFQATT; CDR2 reads SNEGSKA (reference sequence). In DNA form, the CDR3 reads TGCAGTGCTGGAGTAGGGGAGGGGTTCTTC. This translates into CSAGVGEGFF.

This chain joins TRBV7-2 and TRBJ2-5; TRBD2 agrees at 7 bases. Trimming removed 5 bases from V and 5 bases from J; junction bases left unmatched: 5. This CDR3 has 13 amino acids. Germline V gives CDR1 SGHTA, CDR2 FQGNSA. DNA for the CDR3: TGTGCCAGCAGCCGTTTCGGGGGGGAGACCCAGTACTTC. As protein: CASSRFGGETQYF. Combining the CDR3 with reference TRBV7-2 and TRBJ2-5 gives the whole variable domain GAGVSQSPSNKVTEKGKDVELRCDPISGHTALYWYRQSLGQGLEFLIYFQGNSAPDKSGLPSDRFSAERTGGSVSTLTIQRTQQEDSAVYLCASSRFGGETQYFGPGTRLLVL.

The rearrangement uses TRBV13 and TRBJ2-3; 10 nucleotides agree with TRBD2. V lost 2 bases, J lost 2 bases, and 4 bases stayed unmatched. The CDR3 runs to 16 residues. CDR1 and CDR2 from the germline V gene are PRHDT and FYEKMQ (reference sequence). The CDR3 DNA reads as TGTGCCAGCAGCTTATATAGCGGGAGGCCCACAGATACGCAGTATTTT. Translating gives CASSLYSGRPTDTQYF.

This chain joins TRBV19 and TRBJ2-3; 12 nucleotides line up with TRBD2. CDR3 length: 15 residues. V shed 4 bases, J shed 4 bases, and the junction held 3 bases outside the gene matches. CDR1 is LNHDA and CDR2 is SQIVND in the germline V gene (reference sequence). The CDR3 DNA follows: TGTGCCAGTAGTAGACTAGCGGGAGCCGCAGATACGCAGTATTTT. It specifies CASSRLAGAADTQYF.

The V call is TRBV18, the J call TRBJ1-6; 10 bases align to TRBD1. CDR3 size: 17 residues. The V segment lost 0 bases and the J segment 6 bases; nucleotides outside the gene matches: 5. CDR1 is KGHSH and CDR2 is LQKENI in the germline V gene. The CDR3 nucleotides are TGTGCCAGCTCACCACCCGACAGGGGGCATGGTAATTCACCCCTCCACTTT. Translating it yields CASSPPDRGHGNSPLHF.

V and J are TRBV10-3 and TRBJ1-5, with D possibly matching TRBD1 (5 bases). The CDR3 has 14 amino acids. V lost 7 bases, J lost 4 bases, and 14 bases lay in between. Germline values: CDR1 ENHRY, CDR2 SYGVKD. The CDR3 nucleotides are TGTGCCATCAAGGCATCGGGGGGGAATCAGCCCCAGCATTTT. It codes for CAIKASGGNQPQHF.

This chain connects TRBV3-1 (or the pseudogene TRBV3-2) to TRBJ2-7, with TRBD1 as a possible D gene (5 bases). V was cut by 1 base and J by 2 bases, with 18 bases left in between. The CDR3 totals 17 residues. CDR1 and CDR2 (germline): LGHDT, YNNKEL (reference sequence). CDR3 residues: CASSQGSRVISPYEQYF. Written as DNA, the CDR3 is TGTGCCAGCAGCCAAGGTAGCAGGGTAATTAGTCCCTACGAGCAGTACTTC.

This chain links TRBV28 with TRBJ2-1; 9 nucleotides agree with TRBD2. The V gene's germline CDR1 is MDHEN and CDR2 SYDVKM. The CDR3 length is 15 residues. V dropped 3 bases and J dropped 4; count of bases not matched to a gene: 4. This CDR3 is CASSLTSGVYNEQFF. In DNA form, the CDR3 reads TGTGCCAGCAGTTTGACTAGCGGAGTTTACAATGAGCAGTTCTTC.

The genes are TRBV7-2 and TRBJ1-1, with D unresolved. Trimming removed 6 bases from V and 0 bases from J, with 11 bases in between. Germline lookup yields CDR1 SGHTA and CDR2 FQGNSA. The CDR3 totals 14 residues. The DNA for the CDR3 is TGTGCCAGCAGGATTAGTTTCATGAACACTGAAGCTTTCTTT. This translates into CASRISFMNTEAFF.